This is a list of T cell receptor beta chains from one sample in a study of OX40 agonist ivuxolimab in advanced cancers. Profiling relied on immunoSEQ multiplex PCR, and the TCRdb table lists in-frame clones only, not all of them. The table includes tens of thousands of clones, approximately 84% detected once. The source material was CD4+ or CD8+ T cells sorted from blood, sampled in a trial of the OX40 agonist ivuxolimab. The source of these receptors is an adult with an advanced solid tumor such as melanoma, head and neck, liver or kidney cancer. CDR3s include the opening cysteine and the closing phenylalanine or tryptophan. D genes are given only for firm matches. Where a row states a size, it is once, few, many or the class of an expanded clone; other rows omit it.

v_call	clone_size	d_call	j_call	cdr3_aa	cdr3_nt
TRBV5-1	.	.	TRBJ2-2	CASSSQQENTGELFF	TGCGCCAGCAGCTCGCAACAGGAGAACACCGGGGAGCTGTTTTTT
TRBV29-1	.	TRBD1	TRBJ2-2	CSVGTGHGAGELFF	TGCAGCGTTGGGACAGGTCATGGGGCCGGGGAGCTGTTTTTT
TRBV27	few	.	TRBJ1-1	CASSLSGRMTKAFF	TGTGCCAGCAGTTTATCCGGCCGGATGACTAAAGCTTTCTTT
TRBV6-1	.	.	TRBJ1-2	CASSEGAGLGYTF	TGTGCCAGCAGTGAAGGGGCAGGGCTTGGCTACACCTTC
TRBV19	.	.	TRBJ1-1	CASSLSPGNGGTEAFF	TGTGCCAGTAGCCTCTCCCCAGGGAACGGCGGGACTGAAGCTTTCTTT
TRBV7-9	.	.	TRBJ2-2	CASSATPSRGWLTGELFF	TGTGCCAGCAGCGCCACCCCTTCCAGGGGTTGGTTGACCGGGGAGCTGTTTTTT
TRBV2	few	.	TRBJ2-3	CASSKGTDGTQYF	TGTGCCAGCAGTAAAGGGACCGACGGTACGCAGTATTTT
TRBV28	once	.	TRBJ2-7	CASSFRDEQYF	TGTGCCAGCAGTTTTAGAGACGAGCAGTACTTC
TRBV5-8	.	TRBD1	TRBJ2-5	CASSARTGREETQYF	TGTGCCAGCAGCGCTCGGACAGGGCGAGAGGAGACCCAGTACTTC
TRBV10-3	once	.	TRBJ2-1	CAISADGDEQFF	TGTGCCATCAGTGCGGACGGGGATGAGCAGTTCTTC
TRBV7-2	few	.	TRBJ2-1	CASSLVGSSYNEQFF	TGTGCCAGCAGCTTAGTAGGGAGCTCCTACAATGAGCAGTTCTTC
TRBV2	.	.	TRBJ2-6	CASSDSSGANVLTF	TGTGCCAGCAGTGACAGCTCTGGGGCCAACGTCCTGACTTTC
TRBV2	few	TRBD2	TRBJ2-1	CASSVTSGRAEQFF	TGTGCCAGCAGTGTGACTAGCGGGAGGGCCGAGCAGTTCTTC
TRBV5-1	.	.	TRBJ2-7	CASSLVGQGYEQYF	TGCGCCAGCAGCTTGGTCGGCCAGGGCTACGAGCAGTACTTC
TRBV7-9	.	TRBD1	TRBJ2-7	CASSQSGQGVYEQYF	TGTGCCAGCAGCCAATCGGGACAGGGTGTATACGAGCAGTACTTC
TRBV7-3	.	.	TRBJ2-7	CASSLFGSSGSEQYF	TGTGCCAGCAGCTTATTTGGTAGCTCTGGCTCCGAGCAGTACTTC
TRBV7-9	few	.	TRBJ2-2	CASSLTGEAGELFF	TGTGCCAGCAGCTTAACAGGGGAGGCCGGGGAGCTGTTTTTT
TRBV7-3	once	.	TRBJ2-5	CASSPRGIPGETQYF	TGTGCCAGCAGCCCGCGGGGTATTCCAGGCGAGACCCAGTACTTC
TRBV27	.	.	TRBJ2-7	CASSFKGNSYEQYF	TGTGCCAGCAGTTTCAAGGGTAACTCCTACGAGCAGTACTTC
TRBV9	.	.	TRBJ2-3	CASSVEGNSAQYF	TGTGCCAGCAGCGTAGAAGGGAACTCTGCGCAGTATTTT
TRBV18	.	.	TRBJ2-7	CASSPMGSYEQYF	TGTGCCAGCTCACCAATGGGATCCTACGAGCAGTACTTC
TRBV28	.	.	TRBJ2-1	CARILPRGDGYNEQFF	TGTGCCAGGATCCTACCTCGGGGCGATGGGTACAATGAGCAGTTCTTC
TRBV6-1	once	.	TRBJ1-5	CASSRTAYSNQPQHF	TGTGCCAGCAGTCGGACGGCTTATAGCAATCAGCCCCAGCATTTT
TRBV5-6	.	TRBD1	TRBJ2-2	CASSQGDPGRSNTGELFF	TGTGCCAGCAGTCAGGGGGACCCGGGACGTTCGAACACCGGGGAGCTGTTTTTT
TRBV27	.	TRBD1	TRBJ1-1	CASSFRTGRNTEAFF	TGTGCCAGCAGTTTCCGGACAGGGAGGAACACTGAAGCTTTCTTT
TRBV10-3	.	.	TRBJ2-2	CAISGPLGNTGKLFF	TGTGCCATCAGTGGACCCTTGGGGAACACCGGGAAGCTGTTTTTT
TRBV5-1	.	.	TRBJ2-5	CASSLASQETQYF	TGCGCCAGCAGCTTGGCCAGCCAAGAGACCCAGTACTTC
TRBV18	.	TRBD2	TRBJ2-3	CASSSREGTDTQYF	TGTGCCAGCTCATCCCGGGAGGGCACAGATACGCAGTATTTT
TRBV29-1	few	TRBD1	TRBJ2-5	CSVRTGQETQYF	TGCAGCGTTCGGACAGGCCAAGAGACCCAGTACTTC
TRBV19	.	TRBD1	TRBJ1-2	CASRGDRSIRYGYTF	TGTGCCAGTAGGGGGGACAGGTCTATTCGCTATGGCTACACCTTC
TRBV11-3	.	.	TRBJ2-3	CASSLPGDTQYF	TGTGCCAGCAGCCTTCCAGGGGATACGCAGTATTTT
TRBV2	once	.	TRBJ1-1	CASRRDEGLGAFF	TGTGCCAGCAGGCGCGATGAAGGTTTGGGGGCTTTCTTT
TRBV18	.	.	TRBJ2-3	CASSPSGDTQYF	TGTGCCAGCTCACCATCAGGGGATACGCAGTATTTT
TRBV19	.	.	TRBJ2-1	CASSIDGSGRKHNEQFF	TGTGCCAGTAGTATAGACGGCTCAGGGAGAAAGCACAATGAGCAGTTCTTC
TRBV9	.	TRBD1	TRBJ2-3	CASATGADTDTQYF	TGTGCCAGCGCAACAGGGGCGGACACAGATACGCAGTATTTT
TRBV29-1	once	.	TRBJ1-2	CSVGPPLTENYGYTF	TGCAGCGTTGGCCCCCCCCTTACAGAGAACTATGGCTACACCTTC
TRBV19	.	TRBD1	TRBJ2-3	CASSIGGWNGQGTDTQYF	TGTGCCAGTAGTATAGGGGGTTGGAACGGACAGGGCACAGATACGCAGTATTTT
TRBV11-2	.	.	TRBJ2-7	CASSFSDGQEQYF	TGTGCCAGCAGCTTTTCAGATGGTCAGGAGCAGTACTTC
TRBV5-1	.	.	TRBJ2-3	CASSLAAEEDTQYF	TGCGCCAGCAGCTTGGCCGCTGAAGAGGATACGCAGTATTTT
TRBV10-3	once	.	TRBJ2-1	CAISARPGTSDNEQFF	TGTGCCATCAGTGCCAGACCCGGGACATCGGACAATGAGCAGTTCTTC